This is a list of T cell receptor beta chains from one sample in a study of cytomegalovirus exposure and HLA in healthy donors. Assay used: immunoSEQ multiplex PCR; TCRdb lists only in-frame clones, some missing. The sample holds around 120,000 clones; 80% are singletons and the top ten take about 4%. Sequencing was performed on PBMCs. The receptors here all came from a middle-aged woman in good health and CMV-seronegative. The CDR3 runs from the conserved cysteine through the conserved F or W. The D gene is left open where the match is weak. Clone size is stated in some rows and not others, as once, few, many or a class when expanded.

TRBV4-3	once	TRBJ2-1	TRBD2	TGCGCCAGCAGCCAAGATCCCCTAGCGGGGTCCCGGAATGAGCAGTTCTTC	CASSQDPLAGSRNEQFF
TRBV7-6	NA	TRBJ2-3	TRBD2	TGTGCCAGCAGCCCGGGACTAGCGGGAGCAGATACGCAGTATTTT	CASSPGLAGADTQYF
TRBV18	NA	TRBJ1-1	NA	TGTGCCAGCTCCCCCCTTTTAGACAGCTCTGAAGCTTTCTTT	CASSPLLDSSEAFF
TRBV5-5	NA	TRBJ1-1	TRBD1	TGTGCCAAACAGGGGTCTGAAGCTTTCTTT	CAKQGSEAFF
TRBV7-8	NA	TRBJ1-2	NA	TGTGCCAGCAGCTTAGATGCGGGTAGGGCTGGCTACACCTTC	CASSLDAGRAGYTF
TRBV9	few	TRBJ1-1	NA	TGTGCCAGCAGCGAGTCCACAGGACGCGGCACTGAAGCTTTCTTT	CASSESTGRGTEAFF
TRBV5-6	NA	TRBJ2-5	NA	TGTGCCAGCAGCGGCAGGAATATTCAAGAGACCCAGTACTTC	CASSGRNIQETQYF
TRBV7-6	NA	TRBJ2-7	NA	TGTGCCAGCAGCTCCACCACAGGACCCTACGAGCAGTACTTC	CASSSTTGPYEQYF
TRBV19	NA	TRBJ1-5	TRBD1	TGTGCCAGTAGTTGGGACAGGGATCAGCCCCAGCATTTT	CASSWDRDQPQHF
TRBV18	NA	TRBJ1-1	NA	TGTGCCAGCTCACCACCCTCCGTGAACACTGAAGCTTTCTTT	CASSPPSVNTEAFF
TRBV28	NA	TRBJ2-7	NA	TGTGCCAGCAGTTTAGGTCTAGCACCTTCCCACGAGCAGTACTTC	CASSLGLAPSHEQYF
TRBV7-2	NA	TRBJ2-1	NA	TGTGCCAGCAGCAAAGAAGGGGGAGTGGTCTTCTATGAGCAGTTCTTC	CASSKEGGVVFYEQFF
TRBV15	NA	TRBJ2-5	NA	TGTGCCACCAGCTCGGGACTGGCACAAGAGACCCAGTACTTC	CATSSGLAQETQYF